These T cell receptor beta chains were read from a single sample in a study of cytomegalovirus exposure and HLA in healthy donors. Libraries were prepared by immunoSEQ multiplex PCR; TCRdb keeps only in-frame clonotypes and omits some of them. The sample lists around 210,000 clones; about 85% were seen once. What was sequenced was PBMCs. All receptors derive from a girl aged 2 to 9 in good health and CMV-seronegative. Both conserved end residues are trimmed from each CDR3. A clone size is listed for some rows: how often the clone was seen (once, few, many), or a class if it is expanded.

ASSRRPSDSYNEQF,NA,TRBJ2-1,TRBV4-1
ASSLGDFPSGGAETQY,NA,TRBJ2-5,TRBV13
ASSLSRGRARTGETQY,NA,TRBJ2-5,TRBV11-2
ASSLKGATEAF,NA,TRBJ1-1,TRBV7-9
ASGPRGPVSPLH,NA,TRBJ1-6,TRBV6-5
ASSYQPTRGETQY,NA,TRBJ2-5,TRBV6-5
ASSPGTGIDTIY,few,TRBJ1-3,TRBV5-1
ASLGTPRNIQY,few,TRBJ2-4,TRBV10-2
ASRYDRGLEKLF,NA,TRBJ1-4,TRBV5-1
ASSYPLAGGPYNEQF,NA,TRBJ2-1,TRBV5-4
AISDPTSYNEQF,NA,TRBJ2-1,TRBV10-3
ASSQDSGSYNEQF,NA,TRBJ2-1,TRBV4-2
ASSEGDRNEKLF,NA,TRBJ1-4,TRBV25-1
ASSLRMNTEAF,NA,TRBJ1-1,TRBV7-9
ASSPSGGPNTEAF,NA,TRBJ1-1,TRBV5-1
ASSRDRGRLISQETQY,once,TRBJ2-5,TRBV2
ASSLGQDYGYT,NA,TRBJ1-2,TRBV5-1
ASSGTGRSEAF,NA,TRBJ1-1,TRBV6-1
ASSEGPDRGYGYT,NA,TRBJ1-2,TRBV9
ASSYFLGLEAF,NA,TRBJ1-1,TRBV6-5
ASSYGLAGGGEQF,NA,TRBJ2-1,TRBV7-9
ASSFRDSPIEAF,NA,TRBJ1-1,TRBV28
ASSSTGGYNEQF,NA,TRBJ2-1,TRBV7-9
ATSRDWRATTYEQY,once,TRBJ2-7,TRBV15
ASSESRGRETQY,NA,TRBJ2-5,TRBV10-1
ASSLGGLLVATNEKLF,NA,TRBJ1-4,TRBV5-1
ASSAGGEGTQH,few,TRBJ1-5,TRBV9
ASRALNTEAF,NA,TRBJ1-1,TRBV5-1
ASTRLAVSTDTQY,NA,TRBJ2-3,TRBV2
ASSETGIRGYT,NA,TRBJ1-2,TRBV6-5
ASSLTGTGGPYGYT,once,TRBJ1-2,TRBV6-6
ASSYTSGSLNEQF,NA,TRBJ2-1,TRBV13
ASSLFPGLNTGELF,NA,TRBJ2-2,TRBV5-4
ASSPAQGAYEQY,NA,TRBJ2-7,TRBV7-2
AISRGDSSYEQY,NA,TRBJ2-7,TRBV10-3
ASSGGQGYNSPLH,NA,TRBJ1-6,TRBV10-1
ASSQALGGTGGAANEKLF,NA,TRBJ1-4,TRBV4-2
ASSEIGTLSTDTQY,NA,TRBJ2-3,TRBV10-1
ASSDGRFSGNTIY,NA,TRBJ1-3,TRBV2